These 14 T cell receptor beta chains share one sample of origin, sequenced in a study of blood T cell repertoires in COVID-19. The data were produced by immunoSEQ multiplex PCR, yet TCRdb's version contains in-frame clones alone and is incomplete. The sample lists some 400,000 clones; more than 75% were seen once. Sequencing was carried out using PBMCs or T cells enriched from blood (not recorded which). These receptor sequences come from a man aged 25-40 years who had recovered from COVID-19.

The CDR3 DNA reads TGTGCTAGTGGTTTAAGTAGAGATACGCAGTATTTT. It specifies CASGLSRDTQYF. The rearrangement uses TRBV12-5 and TRBJ2-3; D gene uncertain. Germline-derived CDR1 and CDR2 are LGHNT and FRNRAP. The CDR3 loop spans 12 amino acids. Trimming cost V 3 bases and J 5 bases, with 6 bases left between them.

CDR3: CASSPQVTSVEQYF. As DNA, the CDR3 is TGTGCCAGTAGTCCACAGGTTACCTCTGTCGAGCAGTACTTC. V gene TRBV19 combines with J gene TRBJ2-7, with a possible D match to TRBD1 (5 bases). Germline V lookup: CDR1 LNHDA, CDR2 SQIVND (reference sequence). CDR3 length equals 14 residues. Trimming took 5 bases from V and 6 from J, leaving 17 bases between them.

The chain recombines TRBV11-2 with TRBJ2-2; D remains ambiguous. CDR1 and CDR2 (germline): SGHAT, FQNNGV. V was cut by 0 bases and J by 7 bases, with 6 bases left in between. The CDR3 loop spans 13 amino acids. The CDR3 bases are TGTGCCAGCAGCTTAGATCCCGGCGGGGAGCTGTTTTTT. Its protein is CASSLDPGGELFF.

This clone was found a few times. CDR3 bases: TGTGCCAGCGCTGAGGCAGGGTCGCACACTGAAGCTTTCTTT. Its protein is CASAEAGSHTEAFF. V usage is TRBV2 and J usage is TRBJ1-1; weak D call: TRBD1 (5 bases). This CDR3 is built from 14 residues. Between the trimmed V and J ends, which lost 8 bases and 3 bases, there was a span of 16 bases. Per the germline V gene, CDR1 is SNHLY and CDR2 is FYNNEI.

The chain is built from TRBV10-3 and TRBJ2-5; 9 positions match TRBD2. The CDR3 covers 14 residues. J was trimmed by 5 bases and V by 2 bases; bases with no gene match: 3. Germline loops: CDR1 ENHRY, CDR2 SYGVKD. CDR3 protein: CAISEASGDETQYF. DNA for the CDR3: TGTGCCATCAGTGAGGCTAGCGGGGACGAGACCCAGTACTTC.

CDR3 protein: CASSENTGPNQPQHF. As DNA, the CDR3 is TGTGCCAGCAGTGAAAATACAGGCCCAAATCAGCCCCAGCATTTT. This chain connects TRBV2 to TRBJ1-5, with a weak D call TRBD1 (5 bases). The germline V and J ends were trimmed by 2 bases and 4 bases, with 12 bases remaining between them. The germline gives CDR1 SNHLY, CDR2 FYNNEI. The CDR3 extends over 15 amino acids. The whole variable domain, remainder taken from reference TRBV2 and TRBJ1-5, is EPEVTQTPSHQVTQMGQEVILRCVPISNHLYFYWYRQILGQKVEFLVSFYNNEISEKSEIFDDQFSVERPDGSNFTLKIRSTKLEDSAMYFCASSENTGPNQPQHFGDGTRLSIL.

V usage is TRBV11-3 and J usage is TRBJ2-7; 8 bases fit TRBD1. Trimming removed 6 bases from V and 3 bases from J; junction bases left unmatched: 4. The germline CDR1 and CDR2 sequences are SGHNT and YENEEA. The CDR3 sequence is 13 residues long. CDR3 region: CASREDRDYEQYF. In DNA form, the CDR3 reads TGTGCCAGCAGGGAGGACAGGGACTACGAGCAGTACTTC. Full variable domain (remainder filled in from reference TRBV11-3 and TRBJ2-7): EAGVVQSPRYKIIEKKQPVAFWCNPISGHNTLYWYLQNLGQGPELLIRYENEEAVDDSQLPKDRFSAERLKGVDSTLKIQPAELGDSAVYLCASREDRDYEQYFGPGTRLTVT.

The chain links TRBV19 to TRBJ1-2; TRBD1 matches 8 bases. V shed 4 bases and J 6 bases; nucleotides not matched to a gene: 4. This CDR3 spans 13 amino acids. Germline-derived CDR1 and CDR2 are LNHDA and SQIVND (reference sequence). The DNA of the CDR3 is TGTGCCAGTAGTACAGGACAGGGCCATGGCTACACCTTC. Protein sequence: CASSTGQGHGYTF.

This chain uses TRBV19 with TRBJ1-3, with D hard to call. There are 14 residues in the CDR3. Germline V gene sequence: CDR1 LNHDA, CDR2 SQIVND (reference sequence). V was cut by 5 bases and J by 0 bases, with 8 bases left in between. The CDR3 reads CASSPSLSGNTIYF. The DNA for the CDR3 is TGTGCCAGTAGTCCGTCCCTCTCTGGAAACACCATATATTTT. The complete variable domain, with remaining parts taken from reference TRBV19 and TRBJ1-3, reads DGGITQSPKYLFRKEGQNVTLSCEQNLNHDAMYWYRQDPGQGLRLIYYSQIVNDFQKGDIAEGYSVSREKKESFPLTVTSAQKNPTAFYLCASSPSLSGNTIYFGEGSWLTVV.

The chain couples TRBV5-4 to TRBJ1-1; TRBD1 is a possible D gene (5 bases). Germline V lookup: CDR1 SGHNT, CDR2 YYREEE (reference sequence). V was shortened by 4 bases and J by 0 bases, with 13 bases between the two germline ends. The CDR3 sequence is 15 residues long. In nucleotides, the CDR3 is TGTGCCAGCAGCCCGCCCCGGGGGATGAACACTGAAGCTTTCTTT. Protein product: CASSPPRGMNTEAFF.

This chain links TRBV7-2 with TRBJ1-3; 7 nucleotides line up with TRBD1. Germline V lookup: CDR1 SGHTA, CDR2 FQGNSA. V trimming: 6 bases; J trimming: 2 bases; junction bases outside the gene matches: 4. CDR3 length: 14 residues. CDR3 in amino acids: CASSLQGTGNTIYF. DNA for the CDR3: TGTGCCAGCAGTTTACAGGGGACTGGAAACACCATATATTTT.

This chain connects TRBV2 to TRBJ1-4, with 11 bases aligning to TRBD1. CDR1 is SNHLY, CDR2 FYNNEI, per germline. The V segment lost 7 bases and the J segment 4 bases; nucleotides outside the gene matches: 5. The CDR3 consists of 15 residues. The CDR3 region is CASKDRGQSNEKLFF. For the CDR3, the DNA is TGTGCCAGCAAGGACAGGGGGCAGAGTAATGAAAAACTGTTTTTT.

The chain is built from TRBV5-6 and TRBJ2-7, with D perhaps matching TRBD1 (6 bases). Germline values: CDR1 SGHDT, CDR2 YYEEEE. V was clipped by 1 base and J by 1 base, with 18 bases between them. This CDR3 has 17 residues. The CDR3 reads CASSLYLTGWGSYEQYF. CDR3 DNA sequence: TGTGCCAGCAGCTTGTACCTTACAGGGTGGGGGTCCTACGAGCAGTACTTC.

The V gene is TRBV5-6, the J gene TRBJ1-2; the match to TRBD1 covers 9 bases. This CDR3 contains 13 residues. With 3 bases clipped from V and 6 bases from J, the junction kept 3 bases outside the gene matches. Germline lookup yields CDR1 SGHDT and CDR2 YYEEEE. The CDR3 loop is CASSYRQGDGYTF. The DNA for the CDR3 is TGTGCCAGCAGCTACCGACAGGGGGATGGCTACACCTTC. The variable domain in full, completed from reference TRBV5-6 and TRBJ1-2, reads DAGVTQSPTHLIKTRGQQVTLRCSPKSGHDTVSWYQQALGQGPQFIFQYYEEEERQRGNFPDRFSGHQFPNYSSELNVNALLLGDSALYLCASSYRQGDGYTFGSGTRLTVV.